This T cell receptor beta chain was obtained from a study of blood T cell repertoires in COVID-19. Turning to the study itself: Samples taken during acute and convalescent COVID-19 were collected in the United States, Italy and Spain. The cDNA or gDNA used as material had been derived from T cells, B-cell-depleted T cells, or PBMCs.

This clone was detected only once. V lost 5 bases to trimming and J lost 1 base, with 11 bases between them. Per the germline V gene, CDR1 is LNHDA and CDR2 is SQIVND (reference sequence). This CDR3 has 14 amino acids. Source study methods: Reference gene primer amplification in the assay estimated nucleated cell counts. Clones were sequenced by immunoSEQ multiplex PCR, and TCRdb holds only the in-frame ones, with some missing. V and J calls and clone size are given by that table; D and trimming were obtained from the DNA. In the table there are roughly 230,000 clones, more than 80% of which are singletons.

Sequencing used peripheral blood. This receptor was obtained from a human donor in a cohort sampled during active COVID-19. The chain couples TRBV19 to TRBJ1-1; unclear D gene. In DNA, the CDR3 is TGTGCCAGTAGTCCGACGGGAGGGAACACTGAAGCTTTCTTT. Protein product: CASSPTGGNTEAFF.